Sequencing of this TCR beta chain was carried out in a study of glioma-infiltrating T cells after dendritic cell vaccination. Overall study context: Patients had newly diagnosed or recurrent glioblastoma and received dendritic cell vaccines.

The time point here: after dendritic cell vaccination, including at tumor progression/relapse. Fresh-frozen tumor tissue and more than two years of survival data were available for all. All glioblastoma patients lacked an isocitrate dehydrogenase mutation. The PCR used 60 V beta and 13 J beta primers. Generated by immunoSEQ multiplex PCR, the TCRdb table keeps only in-frame clones and is missing some. This sample has tens of thousands of clones; 83% occur once, and the top ten carry roughly 6.8%. This clone came up a few times. With V trimmed by 2 bases and J by 3 bases, 5 bases remained unmatched. The CDR3 loop spans 14 amino acids. Germline CDR1 is SGHDT and CDR2 is YYEEEE.

Source: blood, taken after dendritic cell vaccination. The chain carries TRBV5-6 and TRBJ2-7; 7 positions agree with TRBD1. This TCR came from a human donor with glioblastoma. The CDR3 region has the DNA TGTGCCAGCAGCTTAACTGGACAGGACTACGAGCAGTACTTC. It translates to CASSLTGQDYEQYF.